One sample yielded the 14 T cell receptor beta chains listed below, sequenced in a study of blood T cell repertoires in COVID-19. TCRdb's table, derived via immunoSEQ multiplex PCR, lists solely in-frame clones and lacks some. The table lists approximately 500,000 clones, roughly nine tenths of them singletons. The material sequenced was peripheral blood. The source of these receptors is a woman aged 45-59 years with COVID-19, enrolled during active disease.

This sequence joins TRBV5-1 and TRBJ2-5, with D possibly being TRBD1 (5 bases). The germline gives CDR1 SGHRS, CDR2 YFSETQ. Between the trimmed V and J ends, which lost 0 bases and 3 bases, there was a span of 12 bases. There are 15 residues in the CDR3. The CDR3 reads CASSLGLEGEETQYF. In DNA, the CDR3 is TGCGCCAGCAGCTTGGGCCTAGAAGGGGAAGAGACCCAGTACTTC.

J is TRBJ1-1 and V is TRBV30; 7 bases agree with TRBD1. CDR1 is GTSNPN, CDR2 SVGIG, per germline (reference sequence). The CDR3 contains 13 residues. Trimming removed 0 bases from V and 6 bases from J; junction bases left unmatched: 4. CDR3 protein: CAWSVDRPAEAFF. The CDR3 DNA reads as TGTGCCTGGAGTGTGGACAGGCCAGCTGAAGCTTTCTTT.

The rearrangement joins TRBV5-6 to TRBJ1-4; D remains ambiguous. The CDR3 is made up of 12 amino acids. Per the germline V gene, CDR1 is SGHDT and CDR2 is YYEEEE. V shed 2 bases and J shed 7 bases, with 6 bases lying between them. The CDR3 region has the DNA TGTGCCAGCAGCTTAAATCGTGAAAAACTGTTTTTT. Its translation is CASSLNREKLFF.

The rearrangement uses TRBV5-4 and TRBJ2-3; 8 bases agree with TRBD1. The CDR3 consists of 16 residues. The V gene's germline CDR1 is SGHNT and CDR2 YYREEE (reference sequence). V lost 0 bases and J lost 3; bases outside the gene matches: 6. The CDR3 protein is CASSLEQGARTDTQYF. The CDR3 DNA is TGTGCCAGCAGCTTGGAGCAGGGGGCTCGGACAGATACGCAGTATTTT.

The chain links TRBV5-4 to TRBJ2-3; the match to TRBD2 covers 8 bases. Germline values: CDR1 SGHNT, CDR2 YYREEE (reference sequence). The CDR3 is made up of 16 amino acids. V lost 0 bases and J lost 2; bases outside the gene matches: 5. The CDR3 is CASSLGGAGDTDTQYF. The DNA of the CDR3 is TGTGCCAGCAGCTTGGGGGGAGCGGGGGACACAGATACGCAGTATTTT.

V and J are TRBV13 and TRBJ2-7; the match to TRBD1 covers 8 bases. CDR3 length equals 14 residues. The V gene's germline CDR1 is PRHDT and CDR2 FYEKMQ (reference sequence). V lost 1 base and J lost 6; bases outside the gene matches: 5. The CDR3 loop is CASSLEQGVGEQYF. For the CDR3, the DNA is TGTGCCAGCAGCTTAGAACAGGGGGTAGGCGAGCAGTACTTC. The entire variable domain, with the rest obtained from reference TRBV13 and TRBJ2-7, is as follows: AAGVIQSPRHLIKEKRETATLKCYPIPRHDTVYWYQQGPGQDPQFLISFYEKMQSDKGSIPDRFSAQQFSDYHSELNMSSLELGDSALYFCASSLEQGVGEQYFGPGTRLTVT.

The genes are TRBV5-4 and TRBJ2-7, with 11 bases aligning to TRBD2. The V gene's germline CDR1 is SGHNT and CDR2 YYREEE (reference sequence). This CDR3 is built from 17 residues. The ends lost 0 bases at V and 2 bases at J; junction bases unmatched: 7. The CDR3 loop reads CASSLGIAGGLAYEQYF. In DNA form, the CDR3 reads TGTGCCAGCAGCTTGGGAATAGCGGGGGGGCTGGCCTACGAGCAGTACTTC. The full variable domain, rest sourced from reference TRBV5-4 and TRBJ2-7, is ETGVTQSPTHLIKTRGQQVTLRCSSQSGHNTVSWYQQALGQGPQFIFQYYREEENGRGNFPPRFSGLQFPNYSSELNVNALELDDSALYLCASSLGIAGGLAYEQYFGPGTRLTVT.

The V gene is TRBV12-3 or TRBV12-4, the J gene TRBJ1-1; D may be TRBD1 (5 bases). V was trimmed by 6 bases and J by 6 bases, leaving 11 bases between them. The CDR3 consists of 12 residues. The CDR3 DNA is TGTGCCAGCAGCCTTGGACACTCTGAAGCTTTCTTT. Its protein product is CASSLGHSEAFF.

This clone was counted only a few times. Additional DNA sequences in this sample encode the identical CDR3. The chain links TRBV30 to TRBJ1-5; D gene unclear. Germline loops: CDR1 GTSNPN, CDR2 SVGIG (reference sequence). The CDR3 is made up of 13 amino acids. The V end was cut by 2 bases, the J end by 2 bases, with 7 bases between. The DNA of the CDR3 is TGTGCCTGGAGTCGGCAGGGCAATCAGCCCCAGCATTTT. The encoded protein is CAWSRQGNQPQHF.

This clone appeared a few times. This sequence joins TRBV6-6 and TRBJ1-5, with TRBD1 matching over 8 bases. Germline CDR1 is MNHNY and CDR2 is SVGAGI (reference sequence). J was trimmed by 4 bases and V by 2 bases; bases with no gene match: 4. The CDR3 spans 15 residues. In DNA, the CDR3 is TGTGCCAGCAGTTACAGCAGGGGGCAGAATCAGCCCCAGCATTTT. The encoded protein is CASSYSRGQNQPQHF.

The rearrangement links TRBV2 to TRBJ2-5; 16 bases line up with TRBD2. This CDR3 is 19 amino acids long. J was trimmed by 1 base and V by 3 bases; bases with no gene match: 8. Germline lookup yields CDR1 SNHLY and CDR2 FYNNEI. CDR3 in amino acids: CASSEWGTSGGARQETQYF. The DNA for the CDR3 is TGTGCCAGCAGTGAGTGGGGGACTAGCGGGGGGGCCCGCCAAGAGACCCAGTACTTC.

Points on this clone: This sample includes further DNA sequences coding for the same CDR3. The CDR3 DNA follows: TGTGCCAGCAGTTACTCTGGGGGGAATCAGCCCCAGCATTTT. It specifies CASSYSGGNQPQHF. The chain links TRBV6-2 or TRBV6-3 to TRBJ1-5, with a weak D call TRBD1 (5 bases). The CDR3 totals 14 residues. The ends were cut back, 0 bases at V and 4 bases at J, with 7 bases in the middle. CDR1 MNHEY and CDR2 SVGEGT come from the germline V gene.

The rearrangement uses TRBV7-9 and TRBJ1-1; 7 bases fit TRBD1. CDR1 and CDR2 (germline): SEHNR, FQNEAQ (reference sequence). CDR3 length equals 15 residues. V was pared by 5 bases and J by 10 bases, with 16 bases of the junction left unmatched. The CDR3 coding sequence is TGTGCCAGCAGCCCCGACCCCGACAGGGCCCCGAGAGCTTTCTTT. It specifies CASSPDPDRAPRAFF.

As concerns this clone: The DNA is left out, because the CDR3 cannot be placed on it with certainty; the CDR3 is given as TCRdb lists it. The J gene is TRBJ1-4, the V gene TRBV28; the table's D gene call, TRBD1, was not cross checked with the DNA. Germline CDR1 MDHEN, CDR2 SYDVKM. Ends included, the CDR3 has 16 residues. The CDR3 here is CASSILGTGGPEKLFF.